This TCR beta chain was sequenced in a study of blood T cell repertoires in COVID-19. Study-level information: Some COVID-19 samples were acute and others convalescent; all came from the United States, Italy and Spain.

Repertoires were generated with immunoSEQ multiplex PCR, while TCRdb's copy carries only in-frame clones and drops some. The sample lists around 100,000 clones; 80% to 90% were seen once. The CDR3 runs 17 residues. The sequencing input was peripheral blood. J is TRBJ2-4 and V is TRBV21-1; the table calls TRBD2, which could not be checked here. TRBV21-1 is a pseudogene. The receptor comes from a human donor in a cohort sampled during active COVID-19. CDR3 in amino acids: CASSKAHGTRHKNIQYF. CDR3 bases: TGTGCCAGCAGCAAAGCGCATGGGACTAGACACAAAAACATTCAGTACTTC.